A single sample is the source of the 23 T cell receptor beta chains below, sequenced in a study of blood T cell repertoires in COVID-19. Libraries were prepared by immunoSEQ multiplex PCR; TCRdb keeps only in-frame clonotypes and omits some of them. The sample lists about 130,000 clones; roughly 83% were seen once. Source material: peripheral blood. Receptor source: a woman in her sixties or seventies with COVID-19, enrolled during active disease.

The chain recombines TRBV19 with TRBJ2-3, with a possible D match to TRBD1 (6 bases). This CDR3 has 14 amino acids. V lost 8 bases to trimming and J lost 0 bases, with 12 bases between them. Germline CDR1 reads LNHDA; CDR2 reads SQIVND (reference sequence). The DNA for the CDR3 is TGTGCCAGTGGGACATCCACTAGCACAGATACGCAGTATTTT. Protein: CASGTSTSTDTQYF. The variable domain in full, with the rest retrieved from reference TRBV19 and TRBJ2-3, is DGGITQSPKYLFRKEGQNVTLSCEQNLNHDAMYWYRQDPGQGLRLIYYSQIVNDFQKGDIAEGYSVSREKKESFPLTVTSAQKNPTAFYLCASGTSTSTDTQYFGPGTRLTVL.

The chain links TRBV18 to TRBJ2-2; D not certain. V was clipped by 6 bases and J by 6 bases, with 5 bases between them. Germline V gene lookup returns CDR1 KGHSH and CDR2 LQKENI. CDR3 length: 11 residues. For the CDR3, the DNA is TGTGCCAGCTCTTTCGCCGGGGAGCTGTTTTTT. It is translated as CASSFAGELFF.

The rearrangement joins TRBV7-8 to TRBJ2-7; D possibly corresponds to TRBD2 (6 bases). Germline V lookup: CDR1 SGHVS, CDR2 FQNEAQ. Trimming cost V 6 bases and J 3 bases, with 15 bases left between them. The length of the CDR3 is 14 residues. CDR3 sequence reads: CASRPAGLLYEQYF. CDR3 in DNA: TGTGCCAGCAGGCCGGCGGGACTCCTCTACGAGCAGTACTTC.

This clone has a count of ten or more. This sequence joins TRBV19 and TRBJ2-7, with no clear D. Germline V gene sequence: CDR1 LNHDA, CDR2 SQIVND (reference sequence). The V and J ends lost 3 bases and 0 bases respectively, with 9 bases between them. The CDR3 loop spans 14 amino acids. The CDR3 protein is CASSIWLNSYEQYF. The CDR3 DNA reads as TGTGCCAGTAGTATTTGGCTCAACTCCTACGAGCAGTACTTC. The entire variable domain, with the rest obtained from reference TRBV19 and TRBJ2-7, is as follows: DGGITQSPKYLFRKEGQNVTLSCEQNLNHDAMYWYRQDPGQGLRLIYYSQIVNDFQKGDIAEGYSVSREKKESFPLTVTSAQKNPTAFYLCASSIWLNSYEQYFGPGTRLTVT.

The V gene is TRBV19, the J gene TRBJ1-2; D may be TRBD1 (6 bases). The CDR3 length is 14 residues. Germline CDR1 and CDR2: LNHDA and SQIVND (reference sequence). Between the trimmed V and J ends, which lost 3 bases and 2 bases, there was a span of 10 bases. The CDR3 protein is CASSIGTTNYGYTF. DNA for the CDR3: TGTGCCAGTAGTATCGGGACAACCAACTATGGCTACACCTTC.

V and J are TRBV27 and TRBJ1-5, with D perhaps TRBD1 (5 bases). CDR1 is MNHEY and CDR2 is SMNVEV in the germline V gene (reference sequence). V dropped 7 bases and J dropped 2 bases, with 12 bases sitting between them. The CDR3 runs to 14 residues. The CDR3 protein is CASKGSGRNQPQHF. CDR3 sequence (DNA): TGTGCCAGCAAGGGGTCAGGGCGCAATCAGCCCCAGCATTTT.

Points on this clone: Compared with germline, one end of the junction differs, possibly owing to a read error. The CDR3, as DNA: TGTGCTAGCAGTCGCACTAGCCGTGGTGAGCAGTTCTTC. It codes for CASSRTSRGEQFF. The chain joins TRBV7-7 to TRBJ2-1, with D possibly being TRBD2 (6 bases). The CDR3 consists of 13 residues. CDR1 is SSHAT, CDR2 FNYEAQ, per germline (reference sequence).

This chain links TRBV2 with TRBJ1-6, with a possible D match to TRBD1 (5 bases). Germline V gene data show CDR1 as SNHLY and CDR2 as FYNNEI. CDR3 size: 13 residues. V was trimmed by 6 bases and J by 9 bases, leaving 12 bases between them. CDR3 protein: CASSRGEGSPLHF. The DNA for the CDR3 is TGTGCCAGCAGCCGGGGGGAGGGTTCACCCCTCCACTTT.

In regard to this clone: The junction shows a germline mismatch at one end, possibly a read error. V and J are TRBV5-5 and TRBJ1-2, with D tentatively TRBD1 (5 bases). The CDR3 runs 15 residues. CDR1 SGHKS and CDR2 YYEKEE come from the germline V gene (reference sequence). The CDR3 nucleotides are TGTGCCAGCAGCTCGGGACTTAGCCTTAACTATGGCCACACCTTC. This codes for CASSSGLSLNYGHTF. Complete variable domain (other parts from reference TRBV5-5 and TRBJ1-2): DAGVTQSPTHLIKTRGQQVTLRCSPISGHKSVSWYQQVLGQGPQFIFQYYEKEERGRGNFPDRFSARQFPNYSSELNVNALLLGDSALYLCASSSGLSLNYGHTFGSGTRLTVV.

In DNA form, the CDR3 reads TGTACACCCCCGGTCGACAGGGGTGAAGCTTTCTTT. Translation gives CTPPVDRGEAFF. V usage is TRBV7-9 and J usage is TRBJ1-1, with TRBD1 matching over 8 bases. The CDR3 is made up of 12 amino acids. CDR1 is SEHNR and CDR2 is FQNEAQ in the germline V gene (reference sequence).

CDR3: CATESDRGLVTEAFF. Here the CDR3 DNA reads TGTGCCACCGAATCCGACAGGGGGCTGGTAACTGAAGCTTTCTTT. The chain employs TRBV10-3 and TRBJ1-1; 10 bases map to TRBD1. Trimming cost V 10 bases and J 5 bases; bases outside gene matches: 13. CDR1 ENHRY and CDR2 SYGVKD come from the germline V gene. The CDR3 has 15 residues.

The genes are TRBV4-2 and TRBJ1-1; D uncertain. Trimming shortened V by 3 bases and J by 0 bases, and 8 bases separated the two germline ends. Germline-derived CDR1 and CDR2 are LGHNA and YNFKEQ. There are 14 residues in the CDR3. The CDR3 DNA reads as TGTGCCAGCAGCCAGACTTGGATGAACACTGAAGCTTTCTTT. Its translation is CASSQTWMNTEAFF.

This chain uses TRBV30 with TRBJ2-7; 7 bases are shared with TRBD1. The CDR3 has 15 residues. V shed 3 bases, J shed 5 bases, and the junction held 13 bases outside the gene matches. CDR1 and CDR2 from the germline V gene are GTSNPN and SVGIG (reference sequence). The CDR3 region is CAWRKGDRDVHEQYF. The CDR3 DNA is TGTGCCTGGAGGAAGGGAGACAGGGATGTCCACGAGCAGTACTTC. Full variable domain (missing parts from reference TRBV30 and TRBJ2-7): SQTIHQWPATLVQPVGSPLSLECTVEGTSNPNLYWYRQAAGRGLQLLFYSVGIGQISSEVPQNLSASRPQDRQFILSSKKLLLSDSGFYLCAWRKGDRDVHEQYFGPGTRLTVT.

As regards this clone: The sample contains more than one DNA sequence encoding this CDR3. The V gene is TRBV7-6, the J gene TRBJ1-1, with D hard to call. Germline CDR1 reads SGHVS; CDR2 reads FNYEAQ. V dropped 1 base and J dropped 1 base, with 4 bases sitting between them. The CDR3 extends over 13 amino acids. The CDR3, as DNA: TGTGCCAGCAGCTTAGAACAGAACACTGAAGCTTTCTTT. This translates into CASSLEQNTEAFF.

This clone occurred once. The rearrangement links TRBV6-5 to TRBJ2-1; D possibly corresponds to TRBD1 (6 bases). CDR1 MNHEY and CDR2 SVGAGI come from the germline V gene. The CDR3 runs to 13 residues. V gave up 6 bases and J gave up 7 bases, with 13 bases separating them. CDR3 DNA: TGTGCCAGCAGAATCGACAGGATGAATGAGCAGTTCTTC. Translation gives CASRIDRMNEQFF.

This chain joins TRBV29-1 and TRBJ2-1, with 11 bases fitting TRBD1. J was trimmed by 4 bases and V by 4 bases; bases with no gene match: 6. The CDR3 covers 15 residues. Germline V gene data show CDR1 as SQVTM and CDR2 as ANQGSEA. The CDR3 reads CSVVAGDRGYNEQFF. CDR3 DNA sequence: TGCAGCGTTGTCGCGGGGGACAGGGGGTACAATGAGCAGTTCTTC.

This clone has just a few counts. The chain employs TRBV19 and TRBJ2-3, with D possibly matching TRBD2 (6 bases). CDR3 length equals 15 residues. Germline CDR1 LNHDA, CDR2 SQIVND (reference sequence). V shed 6 bases and J shed 6 bases, with 19 bases lying between them. The CDR3: CASSSPGTAGDTQYF. Written as DNA, the CDR3 is TGTGCCAGTAGCAGCCCCGGGACCGCGGGGGATACGCAGTATTTT.

The genes are TRBV5-8 and TRBJ2-3; a possible D gene is TRBD1 (6 bases). The CDR3 sequence is 14 residues long. Germline V gives CDR1 SGHTS, CDR2 YDEGEE. Trimming took off 4 bases at V and 10 bases at J, with 19 bases between the two ends. The CDR3 DNA reads TGTGCCAGCAGCCTACCCATTAAGGGGACACCGCAGTATTTT. Translated, it gives CASSLPIKGTPQYF.

The V gene is TRBV2, the J gene TRBJ2-4; TRBD2 matches 7 bases. Germline values: CDR1 SNHLY, CDR2 FYNNEI. V was clipped by 3 bases and J by 2 bases; unmatched bases: 7. The CDR3 consists of 16 residues. The CDR3 DNA is TGTGCCAGCAGTGAGGAGTGGGGGGGATCCAAAAACATTCAGTACTTC. As protein: CASSEEWGGSKNIQYF.

Only a few counts were recorded for this clone. The rearrangement links TRBV4-2 to TRBJ1-2; no firm D call. Trimming pared 0 bases from V and 3 bases from J, leaving 11 bases between. This CDR3 is 15 amino acids long. CDR1 is LGHNA, CDR2 YNFKEQ, per germline. The CDR3 loop is CASSQDQGGDYGYTF. The CDR3 nucleotides read TGTGCCAGCAGCCAAGATCAAGGCGGAGACTATGGCTACACCTTC.

The genes are TRBV9 and TRBJ2-5; 11 nucleotides line up with TRBD2. V trimming: 5 bases; J trimming: 4 bases; junction bases outside the gene matches: 10. This CDR3 has 16 residues. Germline CDR1 reads SGDLS; CDR2 reads YYNGEE. The CDR3 loop reads CASSSGGAQYGETQYF. The CDR3 DNA reads TGTGCCAGCAGTAGCGGGGGGGCCCAGTATGGAGAGACCCAGTACTTC.

J is TRBJ1-1 and V is TRBV4-2, with unresolved D. V was pared by 5 bases and J by 0 bases, with 4 bases between. This CDR3 comprises 12 residues. The germline gives CDR1 LGHNA, CDR2 YNFKEQ. The CDR3 DNA follows: TGTGCCAGCAGCAGAGTGAACACTGAAGCTTTCTTT. This gives the protein CASSRVNTEAFF.

This chain joins TRBV19 and TRBJ1-1; no firm D call. Trimming left V 8 bases short and J 0 bases short, with 13 bases between. The CDR3 extends over 14 amino acids. Germline loops: CDR1 LNHDA, CDR2 SQIVND (reference sequence). The DNA of the CDR3 is TGTGCCAGTGGTACGAGTGTTATGAACACTGAAGCTTTCTTT. This encodes CASGTSVMNTEAFF.